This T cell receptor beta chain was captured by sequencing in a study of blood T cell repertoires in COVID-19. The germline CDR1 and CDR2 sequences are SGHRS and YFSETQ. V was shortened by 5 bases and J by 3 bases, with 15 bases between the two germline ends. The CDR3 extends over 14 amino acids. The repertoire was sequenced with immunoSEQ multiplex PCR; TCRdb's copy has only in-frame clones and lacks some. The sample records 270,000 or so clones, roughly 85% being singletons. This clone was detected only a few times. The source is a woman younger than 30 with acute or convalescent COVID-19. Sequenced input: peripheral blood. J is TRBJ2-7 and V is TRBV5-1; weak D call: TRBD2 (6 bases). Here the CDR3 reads CASSGTSSVYEQYF. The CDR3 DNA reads TGCGCCAGCAGTGGTACTAGCAGTGTCTACGAGCAGTACTTC.